The sequence of this T cell receptor beta chain was determined in a study of vaccination effects on CD4 cells after COVID-19. Whole-study findings and limits: By a late point after vaccination, infection- and vaccine-induced clones had shrunk markedly through clonal contraction.

Peptide-pool stimulation followed by sequencing identified expanded antigen-specific CD4+ clonotypes in the ViraFEST assay. Culturing for 10 days preceded CD4+ T cell isolation. The cohort was immunized with two doses of either the BNT162b2 or mRNA-1273 vaccine. According to the study, vaccine recipients showed no prior SARS-CoV-2 infection and negative nucleocapsid antibodies. About 2.1 million PBMC were placed in each well, which was supplemented with approximately 9.2 IU/ml IL-2 and roughly 10 ug/ml peptides. Cultures received IL-2 medium that replaced half the medium on days 3 and 7. In its sample, this clone was seen a few times. Its antigen is still unknown. The CDR3 totals 15 residues. J gave up 8 bases and V 5 bases, and 10 bases lay outside the gene matches. In germline, CDR1 is MNHEY, CDR2 SMNVEV (reference sequence). Only in-frame clones appear in the TCRdb table, and some are missing; sequencing was by immunoSEQ multiplex PCR. The repertoire holds some 15,000 clones, with about 75% as singletons.

This TCR was recovered from a human donor who received a COVID-19 vaccine. The material was CD4+ T cells from PBMCs cultured with HCoV-NL63 spike peptides, obtained after COVID-19 vaccination. The chain uses TRBV27 and TRBJ1-4, with TRBD1 identical over 8 bases. The CDR3, as DNA: TGTGCCAGCAGTCCGCTGGACAGGGCGGGAGAAAAACTGTTTTTT. It encodes CASSPLDRAGEKLFF.